The next 22 T cell receptor beta chains were all read from a single sample in a study of cytomegalovirus exposure and HLA in healthy donors. Assay used: immunoSEQ multiplex PCR; TCRdb lists only in-frame clones, some missing. The table includes about 220,000 clones, around 88% detected once. The material sequenced was PBMCs. The receptors shown here come from a woman aged 18-35 years in good health and CMV-seronegative.

V and J are TRBV29-1 and TRBJ2-5; D is possibly TRBD2 (6 bases). The CDR3 loop spans 15 amino acids. V was clipped by 6 bases and J by 4 bases, with 21 bases between them. The germline V gene encodes CDR1 SQVTM and CDR2 ANQGSEA. In DNA form, the CDR3 reads TGCAGCGTCGCGTTCGGAGGGGTCGGTGGAGAGACCCAGTACTTC. It yields the protein CSVAFGGVGGETQYF.

The table lists this clone with a count of one. The chain uses TRBV9 and TRBJ1-2; 10 bases are a match to TRBD1. This CDR3 has 15 amino acids. From germline, CDR1 is SGDLS and CDR2 YYNGEE. V lost 3 bases and J lost 2; bases outside the gene matches: 4. Here the CDR3 DNA reads TGTGCCAGCAGCGAAACGGACAGGGGGAACTATGGCTACACCTTC. This codes for CASSETDRGNYGYTF.

The chain is built from TRBV7-9 and TRBJ2-5, with TRBD2 matching 7 bases. Germline CDR1 reads SEHNR; CDR2 reads FQNEAQ (reference sequence). This CDR3 contains 15 residues. J lost 5 bases, V lost 4 bases, and 10 bases had no gene match. CDR3 DNA: TGTGCCAGCAGCTCAAGTGGGAGGGCCCGGGAGACCCAGTACTTC. Translation gives CASSSSGRARETQYF.

This rearrangement joins TRBV4-1 to TRBJ2-2, with 8 bases fitting TRBD1. This CDR3 is built from 15 residues. J lost 4 bases, V lost 1 base, and 2 bases had no gene match. Germline CDR1 and CDR2: MGHRA and YSYEKL. The CDR3 protein is CASSQGTGRTGELFF. CDR3 DNA sequence: TGCGCCAGCAGCCAAGGGACAGGGCGCACCGGGGAGCTGTTTTTT.

This CDR3 reads CASSQGRQGMDEKLFF. CDR3 in DNA: TGTGCCAGCAGCCAAGGGCGACAGGGGATGGATGAAAAACTGTTTTTT. The J gene is TRBJ1-4, the V gene TRBV4-2; 8 bases agree with TRBD1. This CDR3 region has 16 residues. Trimming removed 1 base from V and 6 bases from J; junction bases left unmatched: 7. Germline V gives CDR1 LGHNA, CDR2 YNFKEQ.

The rearrangement uses TRBV7-9 and TRBJ2-1; 7 bases match TRBD1. There are 17 residues in the CDR3. The junction had 12 bases not matched to a gene; V was cut back by 5 bases and J by 2 bases. CDR1 and CDR2 (germline): SEHNR, FQNEAQ (reference sequence). CDR3 coding DNA: TGTGCCAGCAGCCCCCACTCCAGGCAGGGGGCCTACAATGAGCAGTTCTTC. Protein product: CASSPHSRQGAYNEQFF.

The chain is built from TRBV27 and TRBJ1-6; no definite D call. Trimming took off 5 bases at V and 8 bases at J, with 13 bases between the two ends. Germline CDR1 MNHEY, CDR2 SMNVEV (reference sequence). The CDR3 sequence is 14 residues long. This CDR3 is CASSLYQADSPLHF. In DNA form, the CDR3 reads TGTGCCAGCAGTCTTTACCAAGCGGATTCACCCCTCCACTTT.

A note on this clone: Other DNA sequences in the same sample also yield this CDR3. The rearrangement links TRBV27 to TRBJ1-1; possibly TRBD1 for D (5 bases). V gave up 4 bases and J gave up 1 base, with 13 bases separating them. The germline V gene encodes CDR1 MNHEY and CDR2 SMNVEV (reference sequence). The CDR3 has 15 amino acids. CDR3 region: CASSSPQGGNTEAFF. The CDR3 bases are TGTGCCAGCAGTTCGCCTCAGGGTGGGAACACTGAAGCTTTCTTT.

The rearrangement links TRBV5-8 to TRBJ2-7, with 9 bases that match TRBD2. Germline CDR1 reads SGHTS; CDR2 reads YDEGEE. There are 16 residues in the CDR3. V shed 2 bases and J 2 bases; nucleotides not matched to a gene: 8. CDR3 in DNA: TGTGCCAGCAGCTTTGGGGGACTAGCCCCTACCTACGAGCAGTACTTC. Its translation: CASSFGGLAPTYEQYF.

This clone has only a few counts. The J gene is TRBJ2-4, the V gene TRBV27, with 8 positions matching TRBD2. Unmatched junction bases numbered 16, after V lost 5 bases and J lost 10 bases. CDR3 length equals 16 residues. Germline V gene lookup returns CDR1 MNHEY and CDR2 SMNVEV (reference sequence). CDR3 loop: CASSPRSAGTSYIQYF. The DNA for the CDR3 is TGTGCCAGCAGTCCCCGTTCGGCCGGGACTAGTTATATTCAGTACTTC.

This chain joins TRBV28 and TRBJ2-1; TRBD2 is a possible D gene (5 bases). The CDR3 totals 13 residues. Germline loops: CDR1 MDHEN, CDR2 SYDVKM. Trimming left V 5 bases short and J 6 bases short, with 11 bases between. In DNA, the CDR3 is TGTGCCAGCAGTGCCCCGGGATCCAATGAGCAGTTCTTC. Protein: CASSAPGSNEQFF. The variable domain in full, with the rest retrieved from reference TRBV28 and TRBJ2-1, is DVKVTQSSRYLVKRTGEKVFLECVQDMDHENMFWYRQDPGLGLRLIYFSYDVKMKEKGDIPEGYSVSREKKERFSLILESASTNQTSMYLCASSAPGSNEQFFGPGTRLTVL.

This clone showed up just a few times. The chain recombines TRBV28 with TRBJ2-7; 9 bases align to TRBD1. Germline V CDR1 and CDR2: MDHEN, SYDVKM. This CDR3 region has 17 residues. V shed 3 bases, J shed 0 bases, and the junction held 9 bases outside the gene matches. In DNA form, the CDR3 reads TGTGCCAGCAGTTTGCCCTCCCGGGACAGGGTCTCCTACGAGCAGTACTTC. This translates into CASSLPSRDRVSYEQYF.

This clone was detected only once. The chain recombines TRBV2 with TRBJ2-1; 7 bases fit TRBD2. The CDR3 loop spans 16 amino acids. Germline CDR1 and CDR2: SNHLY and FYNNEI. V dropped 5 bases and J dropped 0; count of bases not matched to a gene: 7. CDR3 region: CASSSSGSSSYNEQFF. CDR3 coding DNA: TGTGCCAGCAGTTCTAGCGGATCCTCCTCCTACAATGAGCAGTTCTTC.

The chain combines TRBV28 with TRBJ2-1, with TRBD1 matching over 11 bases. This CDR3 has 17 amino acids. Germline CDR1 and CDR2: MDHEN and SYDVKM. V was clipped by 4 bases and J by 7 bases; unmatched bases: 12. The CDR3 spells CASSWTYRGTGGNEQFF. CDR3 DNA sequence: TGTGCCAGCAGTTGGACCTATCGTGGGACAGGGGGTAATGAGCAGTTCTTC.

The chain carries TRBV27 and TRBJ2-7; 7 nucleotides align to TRBD2. Germline V gene data show CDR1 as MNHEY and CDR2 as SMNVEV (reference sequence). Trimming at V came to 2 bases and at J to 4 bases, leaving 5 bases not matched to a gene. This CDR3 spans 14 amino acids. Written as DNA, the CDR3 is TGTGCCAGCAGTTTAGGGGGGGGGAGGTACGAGCAGTACTTC. It specifies CASSLGGGRYEQYF.

The table lists this clone with a count of one. The rearrangement uses TRBV18 and TRBJ2-2; TRBD1 matches at 8 bases. Germline V gene lookup returns CDR1 KGHSH and CDR2 LQKENI. V was clipped by 3 bases and J by 4 bases; unmatched bases: 19. This CDR3 contains 20 residues. The CDR3 loop reads CASSPSAGQGSSRGTGELFF. The CDR3, as DNA: TGTGCCAGCTCACCTTCGGCAGGACAGGGCTCGAGCCGGGGCACCGGGGAGCTGTTTTTT.

This clone was recorded once. The chain carries TRBV11-2 and TRBJ1-2, with TRBD1 as a possible D gene (6 bases). Trimming took off 2 bases at V and 8 bases at J, with 15 bases between the two ends. The CDR3 contains 14 residues. The germline CDR1 and CDR2 sequences are SGHAT and FQNNGV. Here the CDR3 reads CASSLSGDRVGYTF. In DNA, the CDR3 is TGTGCCAGCAGCTTATCAGGGGATCGGGTCGGCTACACCTTC.

The chain couples TRBV18 to TRBJ1-2, with TRBD1 matching over 11 bases. This CDR3 is built from 17 residues. Germline V gene data show CDR1 as KGHSH and CDR2 as LQKENI. Losses at the gene ends were 3 bases for V and 3 bases for J; bases not matched to a gene: 9. CDR3 sequence: CASSPLPGQGVDYGYTF. The CDR3 DNA reads TGTGCCAGCTCACCTCTACCGGGACAGGGGGTAGACTATGGCTACACCTTC.

The chain joins TRBV4-2 to TRBJ1-5; 10 positions match TRBD1. This CDR3 comprises 15 residues. Trimming removed 3 bases from V and 7 bases from J; junction bases left unmatched: 6. Germline V lookup: CDR1 LGHNA, CDR2 YNFKEQ. The CDR3 reads CASSQGDRGTQPQHF. The CDR3 coding sequence is TGTGCCAGCAGCCAGGGGGACAGGGGTACCCAGCCCCAGCATTTT.

This rearrangement joins TRBV4-1 to TRBJ2-7, with 7 nucleotides matching TRBD2. Trimming cost V 0 bases and J 3 bases; bases outside gene matches: 5. CDR1 is MGHRA and CDR2 is YSYEKL in the germline V gene. This CDR3 has 15 residues. CDR3 loop: CASSQDASGFYEQYF. In nucleotides, the CDR3 is TGCGCCAGCAGCCAAGACGCTAGCGGTTTCTACGAGCAGTACTTC.

This rearrangement joins TRBV29-1 to TRBJ1-3; 8 nucleotides line up with TRBD1. V was pared by 5 bases and J by 4 bases, with 7 bases of the junction left unmatched. The CDR3 totals 14 residues. Germline assignment: CDR1 SQVTM and CDR2 ANQGSEA. This CDR3 reads CSVTGQGYGNTIYF. DNA of the CDR3: TGCAGCGTTACCGGACAGGGATACGGAAACACCATATATTTT.

The CDR3 sequence: CASSRDRERGSTEAFF. CDR3 DNA: TGCGCCAGCAGTCGGGACAGGGAACGTGGTAGCACTGAAGCTTTCTTT. V is TRBV5-1 and J is TRBJ1-1; TRBD1 aligns across 9 bases. The CDR3 contains 16 residues. The germline CDR1 and CDR2 sequences are SGHRS and YFSETQ. After removal of 5 bases from V and 4 bases from J, the junction contained 12 bases not matched to a gene.